Listed here is a single T cell receptor beta chain. What it binds is not known. A multiplex PCR was run with 60 Vbeta primers and 13 Jbeta primers. Using immunoSEQ multiplex PCR, the repertoire was profiled, and TCRdb retains in-frame clones only, with some absent. The sample holds roughly 34,000 clones, 75% to 90% seen once. Germline-derived CDR1 and CDR2 are KGHSH and LQKENI. V shed 4 bases, J shed 5 bases, and the junction held 6 bases outside the gene matches. The CDR3 covers 14 residues. The record originates from a study of cytomegalovirus exposure and HLA in healthy donors. Study overall: Ancestry clustering placed about four fifths of several hundred genotyped donors in the Caucasian-associated cluster.

The study, taken as a whole, reports: A few of the chains that were CMV-associated were confirmed in vitro to be specific for CMV antigens. Prior analysis indicated that the majority of TCR beta V segments exhibited productivity approximately 90% or approximately 30% of the time. For TCR beta chains, V- and J-gene trimming was later linked to a missense DCLRE1C variant.

This clonotype was sampled from a male donor in good health and CMV-seronegative. This chain uses TRBV18 with TRBJ1-2; 8 bases line up with TRBD1. Sequences were obtained from PBMCs. CDR3 loop: CASSQAHRGYGYTF. The CDR3 region has the DNA TGTGCCAGCTCACAAGCCCACAGGGGGTATGGCTACACCTTC.